This TCR beta chain comes out of a study of lymphopenia after photon versus proton radiotherapy. The study's findings and limits: After the lymphocyte nadir, photon-treated repertoires showed oligoclonal expansion, especially of CD8+ Temra cells. Larger post-nadir TCR diversity loss correlated inversely with survival in deceased patients.

Sequenced by immunoSEQ multiplex PCR; TCRdb stores in-frame clones only, minus some. Of approximately 17,000 clones in the sample, roughly 88% were seen once. As for this clone: What it binds is not known.

The ends were cut back, 1 base at V and 12 bases at J, with 10 bases in the middle. CDR1 and CDR2 (germline): SNHLY, FYNNEI. CDR3 length equals 12 residues. Specimen: peripheral blood, collected from a patient treated with proton-based radiotherapy. The gene calls are TRBV2 and TRBJ2-1; a weak D match, TRBD1 (6 bases). The clonotype was recovered from a man between 65 and 85 years old with pancreatic cancer. The CDR3 DNA is TGTGCCAGCAGTGAAGTCCAGGGGCCGCAGTTCTTC. Residues: CASSEVQGPQFF.